Sequencing of this T cell receptor beta chain was carried out in a study of CD8+ T cells in alopecia areata. The germline gives CDR1 SGHDT, CDR2 YYEEEE. The CDR3 covers 13 residues. V was clipped by 0 bases and J by 4 bases, with 5 bases between them. cDNA reverse transcribed from extracted RNA served as the sequencing template. The repertoire was sequenced with immunoSEQ multiplex PCR; TCRdb's copy has only in-frame clones and lacks some. This sample yields some 210,000 clones, of which approximately 70% are seen a single time; 1% to 1.5% belongs to the top ten. The sample's treatment: oral pan-JAK inhibitor, 5-10 mg twice daily. Both peripheral blood and punch biopsies of lesional scalp skin were obtained from patients who had alopecia areata.

The chain uses TRBV5-6 and TRBJ2-1; the D is unclear. This clonotype originated in a human donor with alopecia areata. The sample was CD4+ T cells sorted from blood, taken around week 44, from a patient treated with tofacitinib. CDR3: CASSLGGYNEQFF. The CDR3 DNA reads TGTGCCAGCAGCTTGGGTGGATACAATGAGCAGTTCTTC.